This T cell receptor beta chain was recovered during a study of cytomegalovirus exposure and HLA in healthy donors. Study context: Tens of millions of unique TCRs, all from HLA-typed donors, were included in an early release of the data. Study-wide results and limits: Several V segments, TRBV6-2 and TRBV6-3 among them, could not be told apart and were dropped. Later analysis identified 15,000 to 20,000 TCR beta sequences associated with HLA alleles, using a false discovery rate threshold of 0.05. Among CMV-associated TCR beta chains, most appeared HLA-restricted in a later analysis.

CDR3 length equals 16 residues. CDR1 and CDR2 (germline): LGHNA, YNFKEQ. After removal of 0 bases from V and 0 bases from J, the junction contained 4 bases not matched to a gene. Both 60 Vbeta primers and 13 Jbeta primers went into the PCR. The repertoire was sequenced with immunoSEQ multiplex PCR; TCRdb's copy has only in-frame clones and lacks some. In the table there are 200,000 to 250,000 clones, about 84% of which are singletons. The count of this clone is one. What it binds is not known. Sequencing input: PBMCs. The TCR was taken from a human donor in good health. The rearrangement joins TRBV4-2 to TRBJ2-5, with 7 positions matching TRBD2. Here the CDR3 reads CASSQEVSGHQETQYF. The DNA for the CDR3 is TGTGCCAGCAGCCAAGAAGTTAGCGGGCACCAAGAGACCCAGTACTTC.